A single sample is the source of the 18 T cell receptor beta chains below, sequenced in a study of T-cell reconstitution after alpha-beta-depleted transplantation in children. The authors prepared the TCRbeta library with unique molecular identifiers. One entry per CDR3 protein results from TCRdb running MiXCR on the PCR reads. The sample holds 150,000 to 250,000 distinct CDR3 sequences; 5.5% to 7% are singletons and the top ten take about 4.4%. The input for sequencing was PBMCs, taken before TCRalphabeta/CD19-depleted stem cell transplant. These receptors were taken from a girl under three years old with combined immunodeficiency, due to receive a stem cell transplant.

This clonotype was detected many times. CDR3 sequence reads: CASSQGRTGNTEAFF. Here the CDR3 DNA reads TGTGCCAGCAGCCAAGGTAGGACAGGGAACACTGAAGCTTTCTTT. The chain links TRBV4-2 to TRBJ1-1, with 7 bases identical to TRBD1. With V trimmed by 1 base and J by 1 base, 3 bases remained unmatched. The germline V gene has CDR1 LGHNA and CDR2 YNFKEQ. The CDR3 runs to 15 residues.

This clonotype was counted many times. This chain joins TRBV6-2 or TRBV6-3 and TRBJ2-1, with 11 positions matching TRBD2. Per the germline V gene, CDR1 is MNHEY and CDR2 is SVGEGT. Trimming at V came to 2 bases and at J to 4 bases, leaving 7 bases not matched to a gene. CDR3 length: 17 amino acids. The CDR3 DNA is TGTGCCAGCAGTTACGCGACTAGCGGGGTTAATTACAATGAGCAGTTCTTC. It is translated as CASSYATSGVNYNEQFF.

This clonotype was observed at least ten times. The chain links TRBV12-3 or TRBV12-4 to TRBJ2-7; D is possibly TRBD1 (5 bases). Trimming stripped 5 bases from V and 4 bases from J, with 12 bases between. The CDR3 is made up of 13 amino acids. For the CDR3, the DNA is TGTGCCAGCAGTCCTGAAGGGGTATACGAGCAGTACTTC. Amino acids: CASSPEGVYEQYF.

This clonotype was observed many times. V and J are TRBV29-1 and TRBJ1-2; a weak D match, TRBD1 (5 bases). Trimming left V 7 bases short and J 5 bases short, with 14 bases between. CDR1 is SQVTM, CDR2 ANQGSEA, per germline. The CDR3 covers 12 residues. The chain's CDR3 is CSGLRGRYGYTF. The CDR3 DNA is TGCAGCGGGCTACGGGGGAGGTATGGCTACACCTTC. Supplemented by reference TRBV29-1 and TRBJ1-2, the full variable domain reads SAVISQKPSRDICQRGTSLTIQCQVDSQVTMMFWYRQQPGQSLTLIATANQGSEATYESGFVIDKFPISRPNLTFSTLTVSNMSPEDSSIYLCSGLRGRYGYTFGSGTRLTVV.

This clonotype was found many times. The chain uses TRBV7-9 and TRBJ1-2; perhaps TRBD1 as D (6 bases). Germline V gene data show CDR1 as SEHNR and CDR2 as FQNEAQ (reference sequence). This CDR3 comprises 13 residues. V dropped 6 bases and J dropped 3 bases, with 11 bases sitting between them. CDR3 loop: CASRTQGHYGYTF. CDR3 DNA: TGTGCCAGCAGGACCCAGGGGCACTATGGCTACACCTTC.

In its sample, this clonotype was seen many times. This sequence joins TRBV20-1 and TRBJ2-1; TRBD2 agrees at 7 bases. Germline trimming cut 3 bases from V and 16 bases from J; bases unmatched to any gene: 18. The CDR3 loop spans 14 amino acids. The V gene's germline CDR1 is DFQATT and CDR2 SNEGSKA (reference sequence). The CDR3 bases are TGCAGTGCTAGGACCCGGGACTACGACACCGTTCAATTCTTC. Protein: CSARTRDYDTVQFF.

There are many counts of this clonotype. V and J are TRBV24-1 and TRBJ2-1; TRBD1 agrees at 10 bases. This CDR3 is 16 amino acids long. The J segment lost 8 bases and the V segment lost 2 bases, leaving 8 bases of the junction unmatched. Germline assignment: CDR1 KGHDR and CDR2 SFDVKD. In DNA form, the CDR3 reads TGTGCCACCAGTGATTCCAGACAGGGGGCGGCTTATGAGCAGTTCTTC. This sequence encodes CATSDSRQGAAYEQFF.

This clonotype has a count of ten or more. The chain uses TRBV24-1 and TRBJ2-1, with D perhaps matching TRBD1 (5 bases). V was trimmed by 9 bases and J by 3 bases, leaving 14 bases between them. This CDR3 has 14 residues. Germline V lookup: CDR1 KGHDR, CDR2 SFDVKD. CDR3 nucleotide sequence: TGTGCCACCGGGGCGGCAGGGCTCTACAATGAGCAGTTCTTC. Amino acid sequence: CATGAAGLYNEQFF.

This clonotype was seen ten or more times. In DNA, the CDR3 is TGTGCCAGCAGTCTTTTGGGAGGGCTTATTGAGACCCAGTACTTC. This translates into CASSLLGGLIETQYF. The chain joins TRBV7-3 to TRBJ2-5; 7 positions agree with TRBD2. Germline V gene sequence: CDR1 SGHTA, CDR2 FQGTGA. The CDR3 has 15 amino acids. After removal of 6 bases from V and 5 bases from J, the junction contained 12 bases not matched to a gene.

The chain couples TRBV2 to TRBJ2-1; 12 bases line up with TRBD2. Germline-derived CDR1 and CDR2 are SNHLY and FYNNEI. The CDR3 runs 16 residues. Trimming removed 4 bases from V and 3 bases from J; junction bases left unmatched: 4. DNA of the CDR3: TGTGCCAGCAGTGGCCGACTAGCGGGAGACTACAATGAGCAGTTCTTC. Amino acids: CASSGRLAGDYNEQFF.

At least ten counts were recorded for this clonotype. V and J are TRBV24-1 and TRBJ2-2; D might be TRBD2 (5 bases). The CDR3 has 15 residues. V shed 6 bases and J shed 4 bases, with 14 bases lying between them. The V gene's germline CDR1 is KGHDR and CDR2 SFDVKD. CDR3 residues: CATSRGSGVTGELFF. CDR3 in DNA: TGTGCCACCAGTCGAGGGTCCGGGGTCACCGGGGAGCTGTTTTTT.

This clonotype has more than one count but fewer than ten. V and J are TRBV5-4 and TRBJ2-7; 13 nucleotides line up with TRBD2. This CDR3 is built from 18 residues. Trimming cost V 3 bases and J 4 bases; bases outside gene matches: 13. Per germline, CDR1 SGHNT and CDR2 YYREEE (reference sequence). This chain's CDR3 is CASSSGLAGVGPSYEQYF. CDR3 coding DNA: TGTGCCAGCAGCTCCGGACTAGCGGGAGTGGGGCCGTCGTACGAGCAGTACTTC.

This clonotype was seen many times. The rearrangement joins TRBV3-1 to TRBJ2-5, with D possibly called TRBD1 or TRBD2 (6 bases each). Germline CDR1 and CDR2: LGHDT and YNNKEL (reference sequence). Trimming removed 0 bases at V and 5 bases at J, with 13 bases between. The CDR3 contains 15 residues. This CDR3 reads CASSQDWGAGETQYF. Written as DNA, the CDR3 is TGTGCCAGCAGCCAAGATTGGGGGGCGGGGGAGACCCAGTACTTC.

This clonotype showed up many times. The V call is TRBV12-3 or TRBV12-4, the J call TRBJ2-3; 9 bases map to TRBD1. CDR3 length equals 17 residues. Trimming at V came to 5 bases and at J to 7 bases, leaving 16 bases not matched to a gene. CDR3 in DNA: TGTGCCAGCAGTATTCCTAGTACAGGGGGCCTCCTAAATACGCAGTATTTT. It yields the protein CASSIPSTGGLLNTQYF.

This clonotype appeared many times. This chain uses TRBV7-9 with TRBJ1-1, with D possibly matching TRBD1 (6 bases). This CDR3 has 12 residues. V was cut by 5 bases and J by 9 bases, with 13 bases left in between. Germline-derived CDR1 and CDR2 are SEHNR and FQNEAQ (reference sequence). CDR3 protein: CASSTGSLKAFF. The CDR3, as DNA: TGTGCCAGCAGCACAGGGAGTTTGAAAGCTTTCTTT.

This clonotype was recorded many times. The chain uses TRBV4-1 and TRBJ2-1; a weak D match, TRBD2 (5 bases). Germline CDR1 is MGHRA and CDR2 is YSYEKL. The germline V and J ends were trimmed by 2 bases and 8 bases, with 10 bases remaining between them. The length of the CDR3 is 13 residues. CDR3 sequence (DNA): TGCGCCAGCAGCCAACTCCTCGGGGATGAGCAGTTCTTC. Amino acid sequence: CASSQLLGDEQFF.

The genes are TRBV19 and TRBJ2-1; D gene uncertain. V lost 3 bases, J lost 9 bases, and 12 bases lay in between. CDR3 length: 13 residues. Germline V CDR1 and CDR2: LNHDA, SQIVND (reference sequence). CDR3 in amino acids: CASSMAQRVEQFF. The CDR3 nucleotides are TGTGCCAGTAGTATGGCCCAACGGGTTGAGCAGTTCTTC.

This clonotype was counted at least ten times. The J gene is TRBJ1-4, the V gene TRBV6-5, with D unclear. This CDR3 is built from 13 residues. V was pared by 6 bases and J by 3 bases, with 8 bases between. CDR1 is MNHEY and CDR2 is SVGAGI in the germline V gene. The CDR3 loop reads CASRSGPNEKLFF. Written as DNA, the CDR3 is TGTGCCAGCAGATCGGGCCCTAATGAAAAACTGTTTTTT.